Listed below are T cell receptor beta chains from one sample, sequenced in a study of response to subunit inactivated influenza vaccine. In TCRdb, the RT-PCR reads were re-called with MiXCR into one record per CDR3 protein. The sample has about 540,000 distinct CDR3 sequences; 20% to 25% are singletons. The data also belong to a second study, concerning T cells expressing NK-cell markers.

This specimen was CD4+ T cells sorted from PBMCs, taken 11 to 12 days after vaccination. These receptors all stem from a man in his fifties who received an inactivated influenza vaccine. The CDR3 runs from the conserved cysteine through the conserved F or W. Each record gives: clone size, J gene, V gene, D gene, CDR3 protein, CDR3 DNA. D genes are given only for firm matches. Size is omitted from some rows. Given values are once, few, many or a class for expanded clones.

few TRBJ1-5 TRBV6-2/TRBV6-3 TRBD1 CASSRQGALVNQPQHF TGTGCCAGCAGTCGACAGGGGGCCCTTGTCAATCAGCCCCAGCATTTT
- TRBJ2-7 TRBV7-9 - CASSEASYEQYF TGTGCCAGCAGCGAGGCCAGCTACGAGCAGTACTTC
- TRBJ2-7 TRBV25-1 TRBD1 CASRDRGGYEQYF TGTGCCAGCAGGGACAGGGGAGGCTACGAGCAGTACTTC
- TRBJ2-2 TRBV10-3 - CAISAGAANTGELFF TGTGCCATCAGTGCGGGGGCAGCGAACACCGGGGAGCTGTTTTTT
- TRBJ1-2 TRBV11-2 - CASSLDSTGRYGYTF TGTGCCAGCAGCTTAGATTCCACAGGGCGGTATGGCTACACCTTC
- TRBJ2-7 TRBV5-1 - CASSSGRNSGEQYF TGCGCCAGCAGCTCGGGGCGGAATTCGGGGGAGCAGTACTTC
- TRBJ2-5 TRBV5-5 TRBD1 CASSLRTGQGRETQYF TGTGCCAGCAGCTTGCGGACGGGACAGGGGCGAGAGACCCAGTACTTC
few TRBJ2-7 TRBV6-2/TRBV6-3 - CASRGTGTSYEQYF TGTGCCAGCAGGGGGACGGGGACATCCTACGAGCAGTACTTC
few TRBJ2-1 TRBV7-8 TRBD2 CASRDGTSGYNEQFF TGTGCCAGCCGCGACGGGACTAGCGGATACAATGAGCAGTTCTTC
- TRBJ2-7 TRBV12-2 - CASRLVGGSDRGYEQYF TGTGCAAGTCGCTTAGTTGGGGGTTCGGACAGGGGATACGAGCAGTACTTC
- TRBJ2-1 TRBV5-5 - CASSVGPGNEQFF TGTGCCAGCAGCGTAGGCCCGGGGAATGAGCAGTTCTTC
- TRBJ2-7 TRBV7-6 - CASSQRLGPYEQYF TGTGCCAGCAGCCAAAGACTAGGACCGTACGAGCAGTACTTC
few TRBJ1-6 TRBV20-1 TRBD1 CSASRQGDSPLHF TGCAGTGCTTCTCGACAGGGCGATTCACCCCTCCACTTT
- TRBJ2-7 TRBV5-1 TRBD2 CASSLGTSGRASYEQYF TGCGCCAGCAGCTTAGGGACTAGCGGGAGGGCGTCCTACGAGCAGTACTTC
few TRBJ2-7 TRBV11-2 TRBD2 CASSSGTGLAGGPFYEQYF TGTGCCAGCAGCTCGGGGACGGGACTAGCGGGAGGGCCTTTCTACGAGCAGTACTTC
- TRBJ1-1 TRBV5-1 - CASSGSDNTEAFF TGCGCCAGCAGCGGTTCGGATAACACTGAAGCTTTCTTT
- TRBJ2-2 TRBV12-3/TRBV12-4 - CASSFSRPGLFF TGTGCCAGCAGTTTTTCGAGGCCTGGGCTGTTTTTT
- TRBJ2-6 TRBV6-2/TRBV6-3 TRBD1 CASSPGTGGTSFSGANVLTF TGTGCCAGCAGTCCCGGGACAGGGGGCACCAGTTTCTCTGGGGCCAACGTCCTGACTTTC
- TRBJ2-3 TRBV11-2 - CASRMAEVHF TGTGCCAGCCGGATGGCTGAGGTACATTTT
few TRBJ2-5 TRBV12-3/TRBV12-4 - CASSPTRQRGTQYF TGTGCCAGCAGTCCGACCCGCCAGAGAGGGACCCAGTACTTC
- TRBJ2-1 TRBV13 TRBD2 CASSSRRRAGASYNEQFF TGTGCCAGCAGCTCCAGGCGTAGGGCGGGAGCCTCCTACAATGAGCAGTTCTTC
few TRBJ1-1 TRBV20-1 - CSARGPGGKSAFF TGCAGTGCTAGGGGTCCGGGGGGCAAGTCGGCTTTCTTT